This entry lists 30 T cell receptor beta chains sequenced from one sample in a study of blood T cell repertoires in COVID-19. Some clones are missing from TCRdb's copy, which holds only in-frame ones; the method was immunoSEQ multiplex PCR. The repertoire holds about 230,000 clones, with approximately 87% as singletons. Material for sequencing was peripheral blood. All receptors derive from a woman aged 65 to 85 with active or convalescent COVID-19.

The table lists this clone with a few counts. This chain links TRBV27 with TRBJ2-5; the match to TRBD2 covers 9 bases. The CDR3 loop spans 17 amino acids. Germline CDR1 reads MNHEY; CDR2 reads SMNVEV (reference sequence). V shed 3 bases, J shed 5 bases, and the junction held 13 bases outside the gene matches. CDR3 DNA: TGTGCCAGCAGTTTCTCCCAACCAGCGGGAGGTACGGAGACCCAGTACTTC. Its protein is CASSFSQPAGGTETQYF.

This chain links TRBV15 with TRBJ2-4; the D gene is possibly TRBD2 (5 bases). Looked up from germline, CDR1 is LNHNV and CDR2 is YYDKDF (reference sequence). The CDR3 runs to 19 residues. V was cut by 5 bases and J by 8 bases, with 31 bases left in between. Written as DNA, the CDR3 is TGTGCCACCAGCGTCCGACGACTATCTAGCACTAGATATCACGACATTCAGTACTTC. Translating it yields CATSVRRLSSTRYHDIQYF.

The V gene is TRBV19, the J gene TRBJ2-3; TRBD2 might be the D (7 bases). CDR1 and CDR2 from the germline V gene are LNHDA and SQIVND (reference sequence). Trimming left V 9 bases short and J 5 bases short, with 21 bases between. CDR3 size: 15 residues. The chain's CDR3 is CASALVGGLGDTQYF. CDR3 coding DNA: TGTGCCAGCGCCTTGGTGGGGGGGCTTGGAGATACGCAGTATTTT.

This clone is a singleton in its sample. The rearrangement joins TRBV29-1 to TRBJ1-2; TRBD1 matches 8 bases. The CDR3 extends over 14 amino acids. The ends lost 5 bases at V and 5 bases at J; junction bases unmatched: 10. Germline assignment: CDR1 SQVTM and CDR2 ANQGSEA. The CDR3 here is CSVLRTGNLYGYTF. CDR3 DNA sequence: TGCAGCGTTCTCCGGACAGGGAATCTATATGGCTACACCTTC.

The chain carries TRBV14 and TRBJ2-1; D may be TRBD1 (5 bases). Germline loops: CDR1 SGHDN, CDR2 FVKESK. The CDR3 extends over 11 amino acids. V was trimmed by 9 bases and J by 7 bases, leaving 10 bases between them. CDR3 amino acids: CARKKGNEQFF. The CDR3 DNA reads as TGTGCCAGAAAGAAGGGGAATGAGCAGTTCTTC.

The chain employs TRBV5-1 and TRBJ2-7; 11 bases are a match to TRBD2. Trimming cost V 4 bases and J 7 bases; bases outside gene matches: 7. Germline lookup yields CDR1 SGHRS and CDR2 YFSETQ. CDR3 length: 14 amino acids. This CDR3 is CASSILAGGGEQYF. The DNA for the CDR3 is TGCGCCAGCAGCATTCTAGCGGGAGGTGGGGAGCAGTACTTC. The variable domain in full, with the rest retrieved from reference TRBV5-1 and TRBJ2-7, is KAGVTQTPRYLIKTRGQQVTLSCSPISGHRSVSWYQQTPGQGLQFLFEYFSETQRNKGNFPGRFSGRQFSNSRSEMNVSTLELGDSALYLCASSILAGGGEQYFGPGTRLTVT.

Here the CDR3 DNA reads TGTGCCAGCAGCTTGGGGGGGACAGCGAACACCGGGGAGCTGTTTTTT. Its translation: CASSLGGTANTGELFF. The J gene is TRBJ2-2, the V gene TRBV5-4, with TRBD1 identical over 7 bases. Trimming cost V 0 bases and J 0 bases; bases outside gene matches: 2. The CDR3 contains 16 residues. The germline CDR1 and CDR2 sequences are SGHNT and YYREEE (reference sequence).

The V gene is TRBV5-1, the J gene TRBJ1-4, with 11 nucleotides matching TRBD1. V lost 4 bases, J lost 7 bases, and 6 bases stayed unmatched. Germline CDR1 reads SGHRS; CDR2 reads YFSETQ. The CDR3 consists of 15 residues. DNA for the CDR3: TGCGCCAGCAGCCCTTCCGGGACAGGGGGTGAAAAACTGTTTTTT. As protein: CASSPSGTGGEKLFF.

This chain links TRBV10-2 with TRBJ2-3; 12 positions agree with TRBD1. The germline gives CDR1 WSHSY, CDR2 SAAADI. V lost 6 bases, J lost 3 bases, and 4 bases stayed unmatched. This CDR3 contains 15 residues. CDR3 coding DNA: TGCGCCAGCAGACCGGGACAGGGGGCTACAGATACGCAGTATTTT. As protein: CASRPGQGATDTQYF.

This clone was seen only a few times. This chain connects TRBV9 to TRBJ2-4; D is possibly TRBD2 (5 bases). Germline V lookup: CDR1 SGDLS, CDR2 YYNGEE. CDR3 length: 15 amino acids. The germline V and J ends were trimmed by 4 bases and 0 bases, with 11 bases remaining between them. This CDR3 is CASSPLALAKNIQYF. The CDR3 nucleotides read TGTGCCAGCAGCCCCCTAGCCTTAGCCAAAAACATTCAGTACTTC. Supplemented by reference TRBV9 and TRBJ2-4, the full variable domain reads DSGVTQTPKHLITATGQRVTLRCSPRSGDLSVYWYQQSLDQGLQFLIQYYNGEERAKGNILERFSAQQFPDLHSELNLSSLELGDSALYFCASSPLALAKNIQYFGAGTRLSVL.

CDR3 sequence (DNA): TGTGCCAGCAGCTTAGGGGAGGGACTAGCGGGGTTCGCAGATACGCAGTATTTT. This codes for CASSLGEGLAGFADTQYF. The J gene is TRBJ2-3, the V gene TRBV7-2; 13 positions match TRBD2. The CDR3 spans 18 residues. The germline V gene encodes CDR1 SGHTA and CDR2 FQGNSA. The V gene end was trimmed by 1 base and the J gene end by 4 bases; junction bases not matched to a gene: 8.

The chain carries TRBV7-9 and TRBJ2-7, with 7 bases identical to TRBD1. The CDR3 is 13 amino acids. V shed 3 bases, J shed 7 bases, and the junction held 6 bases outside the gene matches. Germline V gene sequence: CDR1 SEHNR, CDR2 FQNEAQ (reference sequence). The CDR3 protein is CASSLTGQAEQYF. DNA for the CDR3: TGTGCCAGCAGCTTGACAGGGCAAGCTGAGCAGTACTTC.

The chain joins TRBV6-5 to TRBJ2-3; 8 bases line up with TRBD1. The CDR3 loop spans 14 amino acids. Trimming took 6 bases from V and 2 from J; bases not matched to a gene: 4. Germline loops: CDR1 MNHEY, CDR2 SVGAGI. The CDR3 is CASSRQGPTDTQYF. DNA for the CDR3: TGTGCCAGCAGCCGACAGGGGCCCACAGATACGCAGTATTTT.

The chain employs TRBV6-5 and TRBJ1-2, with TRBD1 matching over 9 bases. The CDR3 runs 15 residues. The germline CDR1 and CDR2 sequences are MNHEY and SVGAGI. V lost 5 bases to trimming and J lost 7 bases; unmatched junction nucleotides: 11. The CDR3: CASSNNRGLTGGYTF. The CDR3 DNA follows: TGTGCCAGCAGTAATAACAGGGGGCTGACCGGTGGCTACACCTTC.

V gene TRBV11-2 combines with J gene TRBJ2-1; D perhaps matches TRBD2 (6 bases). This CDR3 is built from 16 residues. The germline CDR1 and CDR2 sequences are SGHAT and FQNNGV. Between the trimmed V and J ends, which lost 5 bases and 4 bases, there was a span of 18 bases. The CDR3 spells CASSLGAGPAYNEQFF. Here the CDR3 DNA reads TGTGCCAGCAGCCTCGGCGCGGGACCCGCGTACAATGAGCAGTTCTTC. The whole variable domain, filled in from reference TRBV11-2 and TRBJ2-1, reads EAGVAQSPRYKIIEKRQSVAFWCNPISGHATLYWYQQILGQGPKLLIQFQNNGVVDDSQLPKDRFSAERLKGVDSTLKIQPAKLEDSAVYLCASSLGAGPAYNEQFFGPGTRLTVL.

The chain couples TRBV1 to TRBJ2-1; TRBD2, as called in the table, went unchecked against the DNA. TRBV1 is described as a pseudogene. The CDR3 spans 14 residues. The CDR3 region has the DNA TGCACCAGCTACTCCGGGACTAGAAACAATGAGCAGTTCTTC. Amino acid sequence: CTSYSGTRNNEQFF.

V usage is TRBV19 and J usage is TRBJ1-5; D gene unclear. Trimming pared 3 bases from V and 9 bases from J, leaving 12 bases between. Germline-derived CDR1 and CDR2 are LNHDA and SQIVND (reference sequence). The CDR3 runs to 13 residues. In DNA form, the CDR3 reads TGTGCCAGTAGTATGGAGGCGTGGGTGCCCCAGCATTTT. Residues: CASSMEAWVPQHF.

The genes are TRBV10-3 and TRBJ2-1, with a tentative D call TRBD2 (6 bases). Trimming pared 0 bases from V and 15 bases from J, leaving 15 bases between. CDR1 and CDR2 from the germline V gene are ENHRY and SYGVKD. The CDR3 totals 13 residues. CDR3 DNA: TGTGCCATCAGTGAGTCGGTGCAACTAGCTGCGTTCTTC. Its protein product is CAISESVQLAAFF.

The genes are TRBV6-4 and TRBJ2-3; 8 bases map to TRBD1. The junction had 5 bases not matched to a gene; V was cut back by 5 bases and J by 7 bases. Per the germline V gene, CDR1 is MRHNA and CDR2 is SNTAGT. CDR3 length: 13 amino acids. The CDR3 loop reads CASSNTGGNTQYF. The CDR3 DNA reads TGTGCCAGCAGTAATACAGGGGGAAATACGCAGTATTTT.

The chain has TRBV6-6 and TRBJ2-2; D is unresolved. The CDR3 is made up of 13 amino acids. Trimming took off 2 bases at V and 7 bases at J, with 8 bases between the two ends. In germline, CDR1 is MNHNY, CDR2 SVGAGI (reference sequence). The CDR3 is CASSYGTNGELFF. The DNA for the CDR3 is TGTGCCAGCAGTTACGGTACAAACGGGGAGCTGTTTTTT.

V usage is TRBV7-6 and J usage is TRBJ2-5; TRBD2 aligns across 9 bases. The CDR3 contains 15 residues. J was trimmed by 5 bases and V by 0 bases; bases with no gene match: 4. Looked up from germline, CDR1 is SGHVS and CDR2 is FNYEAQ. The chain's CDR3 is CASSLAAGGGETQYF. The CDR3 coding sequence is TGTGCCAGCAGCTTAGCTGCGGGAGGGGGGGAGACCCAGTACTTC.

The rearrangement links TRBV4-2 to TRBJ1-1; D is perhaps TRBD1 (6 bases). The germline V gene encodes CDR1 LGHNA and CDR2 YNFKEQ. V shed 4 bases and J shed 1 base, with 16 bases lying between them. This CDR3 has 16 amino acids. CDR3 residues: CASSPPGDTSNTEAFF. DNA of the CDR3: TGTGCCAGCAGCCCCCCAGGGGACACCTCGAACACTGAAGCTTTCTTT.

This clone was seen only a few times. The DNA for the CDR3 is TGCGCCAGCAGGCGAGGGAACAGTCTAACAACTAATGAAAAACTGTTTTTT. Its protein is CASRRGNSLTTNEKLFF. The chain uses TRBV5-1 and TRBJ1-4; no clear D gene. The CDR3 is 17 amino acids. V dropped 5 bases and J dropped 0 bases, with 17 bases sitting between them. Germline CDR1 reads SGHRS; CDR2 reads YFSETQ.

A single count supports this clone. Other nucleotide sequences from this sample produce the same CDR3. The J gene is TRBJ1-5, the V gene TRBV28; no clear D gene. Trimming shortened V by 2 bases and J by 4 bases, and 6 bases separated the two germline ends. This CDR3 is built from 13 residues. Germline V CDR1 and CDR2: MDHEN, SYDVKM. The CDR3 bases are TGTGCCAGCAGTTTAGGCAGTAATCAGCCCCAGCATTTT. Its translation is CASSLGSNQPQHF.

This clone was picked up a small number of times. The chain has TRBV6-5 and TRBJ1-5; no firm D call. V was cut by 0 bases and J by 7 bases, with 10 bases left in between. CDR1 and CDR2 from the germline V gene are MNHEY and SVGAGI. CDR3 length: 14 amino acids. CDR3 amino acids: CASSYSMGEQPQHF. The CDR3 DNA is TGTGCCAGCAGTTACTCGATGGGCGAACAGCCCCAGCATTTT.

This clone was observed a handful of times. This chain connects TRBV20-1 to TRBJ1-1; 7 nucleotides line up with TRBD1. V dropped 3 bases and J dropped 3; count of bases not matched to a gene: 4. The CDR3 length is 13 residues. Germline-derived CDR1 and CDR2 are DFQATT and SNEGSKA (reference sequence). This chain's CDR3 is CSASEGTDTEAFF. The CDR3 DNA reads TGCAGTGCTAGTGAAGGGACAGACACTGAAGCTTTCTTT.

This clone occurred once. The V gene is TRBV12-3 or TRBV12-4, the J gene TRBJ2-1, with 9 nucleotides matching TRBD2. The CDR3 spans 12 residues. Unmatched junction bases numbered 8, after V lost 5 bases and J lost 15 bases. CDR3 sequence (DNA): TGTGCCAGCAGTCTACCAGGACTAGCGCGGTTCTTC. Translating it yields CASSLPGLARFF.

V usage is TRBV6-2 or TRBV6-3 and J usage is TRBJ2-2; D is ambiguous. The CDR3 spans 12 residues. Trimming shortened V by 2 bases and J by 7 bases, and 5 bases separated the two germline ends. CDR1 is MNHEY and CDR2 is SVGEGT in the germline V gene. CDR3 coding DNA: TGTGCCAGCAGTTACCCACTCGGGGAGCTGTTTTTT. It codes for CASSYPLGELFF.

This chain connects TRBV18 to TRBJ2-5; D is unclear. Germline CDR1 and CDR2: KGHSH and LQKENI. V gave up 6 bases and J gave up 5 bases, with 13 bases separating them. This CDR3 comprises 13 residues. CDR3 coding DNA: TGTGCCAGCTCGCCGATCGCCTATGAGACCCAGTACTTC. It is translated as CASSPIAYETQYF.

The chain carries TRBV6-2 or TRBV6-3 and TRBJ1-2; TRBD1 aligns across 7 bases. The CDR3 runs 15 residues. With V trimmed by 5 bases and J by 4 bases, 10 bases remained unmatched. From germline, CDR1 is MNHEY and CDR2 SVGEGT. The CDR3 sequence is CASSPLTGKSYGYTF. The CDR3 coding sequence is TGTGCCAGCAGTCCCTTGACAGGGAAATCCTATGGCTACACCTTC.